The 18 T cell receptor beta chains below all came from one sample that was sequenced in a study of CD8 T cells in Susac syndrome. An input of about 0.45 to 1 ug of RNA was subjected to reverse transcription using random hexamers. Each CDR3 protein gets one entry after TCRdb re-called the immunoSEQ multiplex PCR reads with MiXCR. The sample yields approximately 150,000 distinct CDR3 sequences, approximately 93% seen once. The sequencing input was CD4+ T cells from PBMCs. The receptors were sampled from a human donor with multiple sclerosis.

This clonotype was recorded only once. The chain couples TRBV28 to TRBJ2-7; D unclear. The germline V gene encodes CDR1 MDHEN and CDR2 SYDVKM. Trimming took off 7 bases at V and 1 base at J, with 11 bases between the two ends. CDR3 length: 13 residues. CDR3 residues: CASIRGHSYEQYF. For the CDR3, the DNA is TGTGCCAGCATCCGTGGTCATTCCTACGAGCAGTACTTC.

In DNA, the CDR3 is TGTGCCTGGAGCGCAGGGGGCAAGGATTCACCCCTCCACTTT. This sequence encodes CAWSAGGKDSPLHF. The chain is built from TRBV30 and TRBJ1-6; the match to TRBD1 covers 8 bases. This CDR3 has 14 amino acids. Germline V CDR1 and CDR2: GTSNPN, SVGIG (reference sequence). V trimming: 3 bases; J trimming: 8 bases; junction bases outside the gene matches: 6.

This chain uses TRBV30 with TRBJ2-1; 11 bases match TRBD2. Per germline, CDR1 GTSNPN and CDR2 SVGIG (reference sequence). With V trimmed by 0 bases and J by 9 bases, 4 bases remained unmatched. CDR3 length: 14 residues. The CDR3 DNA is TGTGCCTGGAGTGTACTAGCGGGAGTATTTGAGCAGTTCTTC. Translating it yields CAWSVLAGVFEQFF.

The chain is built from TRBV12-3 or TRBV12-4 and TRBJ2-7; the D is unclear. The V and J ends lost 3 bases and 5 bases respectively, with 8 bases between them. This CDR3 spans 12 amino acids. CDR3 loop: CASSLALHEQYF. CDR3 nucleotides: TGTGCCAGCAGTTTGGCGCTGCACGAGCAGTACTTC.

This clonotype has more than one count but fewer than ten. This chain uses TRBV28 with TRBJ2-6, with TRBD1 as a possible D gene (6 bases). The ends were cut back, 5 bases at V and 1 base at J, with 9 bases in the middle. This CDR3 has 15 amino acids. Germline V CDR1 and CDR2: MDHEN, SYDVKM. In nucleotides, the CDR3 is TGTGCCAGCAGTCCTCAGGGGTCTGGGGCCAACGTCCTGACTTTC. It translates to CASSPQGSGANVLTF.

The chain carries TRBV19 and TRBJ2-6, with 12 bases aligning to TRBD2. From germline, CDR1 is LNHDA and CDR2 SQIVND (reference sequence). The CDR3 spans 19 residues. V was clipped by 4 bases and J by 2 bases; unmatched bases: 9. The CDR3 DNA reads TGTGCCAGTAGTACGGGACTAGCGGGTTATCTCACTGGGGCCAACGTCCTGACTTTC. Encoded protein: CASSTGLAGYLTGANVLTF.

The chain has TRBV18 and TRBJ2-7, with a tentative D call TRBD2 (5 bases). The CDR3 totals 14 residues. Trimming removed 3 bases from V and 2 bases from J, with 11 bases in between. Germline-derived CDR1 and CDR2 are KGHSH and LQKENI. DNA of the CDR3: TGTGCCAGCTCACCTAACGGGAACACCTACGAGCAGTACTTC. Protein: CASSPNGNTYEQYF. The whole variable domain, remainder taken from reference TRBV18 and TRBJ2-7, is NAGVMQNPRHLVRRRGQEARLRCSPMKGHSHVYWYRQLPEEGLKFMVYLQKENIIDESGMPKERFSAEFPKEGPSILRIQQVVRGDSAAYFCASSPNGNTYEQYFGPGTRLTVT.

This chain joins TRBV25-1 and TRBJ1-1, with D unclear. The CDR3 loop spans 13 amino acids. In germline, CDR1 is MGHDK, CDR2 SYGVNS. With 2 bases removed from V and 8 bases from J, the gap between germline ends came to 12 bases. CDR3 in DNA: TGTGCCAGCAGTGAAACATGGGCCGGAGAAGCTTTCTTT. Translated, it gives CASSETWAGEAFF.

This rearrangement joins TRBV3-1 to TRBJ1-1; D unclear. CDR3 length: 13 residues. Germline V gives CDR1 LGHDT, CDR2 YNNKEL (reference sequence). V was cut by 2 bases and J by 7 bases, with 11 bases left in between. The CDR3 DNA follows: TGTGCCAGCAGCCAACGAGGGTGGGGTGAAGCTTTCTTT. Encoded protein: CASSQRGWGEAFF.

The rearrangement joins TRBV18 to TRBJ2-1; tentatively, D is TRBD2 (6 bases). Trimming removed 6 bases at V and 8 bases at J, with 20 bases between. The germline V gene has CDR1 KGHSH and CDR2 LQKENI. The CDR3 is 15 residues long. The CDR3 DNA follows: TGTGCCAGCTCCCATTCGATGGGCGGGAACTATGAGCAGTTCTTC. As protein: CASSHSMGGNYEQFF. The full variable domain, its missing parts supplied by reference TRBV18 and TRBJ2-1, is NAGVMQNPRHLVRRRGQEARLRCSPMKGHSHVYWYRQLPEEGLKFMVYLQKENIIDESGMPKERFSAEFPKEGPSILRIQQVVRGDSAAYFCASSHSMGGNYEQFFGPGTRLTVL.

The V call is TRBV11-2, the J call TRBJ2-7; D perhaps matches TRBD1 (6 bases). The germline V gene encodes CDR1 SGHAT and CDR2 FQNNGV. The CDR3 extends over 11 amino acids. With 3 bases removed from V and 11 bases from J, the gap between germline ends came to 11 bases. CDR3 amino acids: CASSLGHLKYF. CDR3 coding DNA: TGTGCCAGCAGCTTGGGACACCTTAAGTACTTC. Based on the CDR3 plus reference TRBV11-2 and TRBJ2-7, the full variable domain is EAGVAQSPRYKIIEKRQSVAFWCNPISGHATLYWYQQILGQGPKLLIQFQNNGVVDDSQLPKDRFSAERLKGVDSTLKIQPAKLEDSAVYLCASSLGHLKYFGPGTRLTVT.

This chain links TRBV7-2 with TRBJ1-5, with unresolved D. Germline V gene sequence: CDR1 SGHTA, CDR2 FQGNSA. The CDR3 runs to 15 residues. Trimming took off 5 bases at V and 8 bases at J, with 19 bases between the two ends. CDR3 loop: CASSPAGSGIEPQHF. CDR3 sequence (DNA): TGTGCCAGCAGCCCGGCGGGTTCGGGGATTGAGCCCCAGCATTTT.

The chain joins TRBV30 to TRBJ2-3, with a tentative D call TRBD2 (6 bases). Germline lookup yields CDR1 GTSNPN and CDR2 SVGIG (reference sequence). V was cut by 1 base and J by 1 base, with 12 bases left in between. This CDR3 is 15 amino acids long. CDR3 in amino acids: CAWSDQTRGTDTQYF. The CDR3 DNA is TGTGCCTGGAGTGATCAGACTAGGGGCACAGATACGCAGTATTTT.

This chain joins TRBV10-3 and TRBJ2-3, with D tentatively TRBD2 (5 bases). V lost 11 bases, J lost 0 bases, and 21 bases lay in between. CDR1 and CDR2 (germline): ENHRY, SYGVKD. The CDR3 totals 16 residues. The CDR3 region is CAVQDGISMSTDTQYF. The DNA for the CDR3 is TGTGCCGTTCAGGACGGGATAAGTATGAGCACAGATACGCAGTATTTT.

This clonotype occurred once. The chain couples TRBV10-3 to TRBJ2-7; D possibly corresponds to TRBD1 (6 bases). V was shortened by 3 bases and J by 5 bases, with 17 bases between the two germline ends. CDR1 is ENHRY and CDR2 is SYGVKD in the germline V gene. This CDR3 has 15 residues. The CDR3: CAISDPHSGHDEQYF. In DNA form, the CDR3 reads TGTGCCATCAGTGACCCACATTCGGGACATGACGAGCAGTACTTC.

The V and J genes are TRBV20-1 and TRBJ2-3, with 16 bases aligning to TRBD2. Germline V gene lookup returns CDR1 DFQATT and CDR2 SNEGSKA (reference sequence). J was trimmed by 0 bases and V by 6 bases; bases with no gene match: 3. The CDR3 has 16 amino acids. The CDR3 DNA follows: TGCAGTGCGGGGACTAGCGGGAGGGTTAGCACAGATACGCAGTATTTT. It codes for CSAGTSGRVSTDTQYF.

This chain joins TRBV20-1 and TRBJ2-1; D not certain. The V end lost 3 bases, the J end lost 6 bases, and 3 bases lay between the germline ends. Germline V gene lookup returns CDR1 DFQATT and CDR2 SNEGSKA (reference sequence). The CDR3 is 10 residues long. CDR3 DNA: TGCAGTGCTAGCCTCAATGAGCAGTTCTTC. Encoded protein: CSASLNEQFF.

The V gene is TRBV7-9, the J gene TRBJ1-5; TRBD1 is a possible D gene (5 bases). Germline CDR1 SEHNR, CDR2 FQNEAQ (reference sequence). The V end lost 4 bases, the J end lost 2 bases, and 21 bases lay between the germline ends. This CDR3 comprises 18 residues. CDR3 protein: CASSSDTRGSGGNQPQHF. The CDR3 region has the DNA TGTGCCAGCAGCTCCGATACCCGAGGGTCGGGGGGCAATCAGCCCCAGCATTTT.